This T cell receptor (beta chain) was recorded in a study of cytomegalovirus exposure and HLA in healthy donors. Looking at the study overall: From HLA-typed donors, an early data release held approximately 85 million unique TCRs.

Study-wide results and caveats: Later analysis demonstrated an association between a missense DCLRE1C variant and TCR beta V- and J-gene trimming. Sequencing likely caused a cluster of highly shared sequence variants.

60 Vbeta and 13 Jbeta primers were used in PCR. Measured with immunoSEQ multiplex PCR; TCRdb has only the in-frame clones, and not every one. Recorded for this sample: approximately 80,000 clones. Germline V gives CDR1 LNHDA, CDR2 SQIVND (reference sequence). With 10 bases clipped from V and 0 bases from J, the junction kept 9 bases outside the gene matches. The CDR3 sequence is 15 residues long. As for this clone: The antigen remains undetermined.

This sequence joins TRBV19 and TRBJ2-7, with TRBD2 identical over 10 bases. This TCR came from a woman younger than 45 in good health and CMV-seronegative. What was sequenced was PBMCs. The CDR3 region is CATSTWTSGSYEQYF. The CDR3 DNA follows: TGTGCCACCTCGACTTGGACTAGCGGCTCCTACGAGCAGTACTTC.